This TCR beta chain came from a study of blood T cell repertoires in COVID-19. Study in general: Samples came from the United States, Italy and Spain, spanning acute and convalescent COVID-19. T cells, B-cell-depleted T cells, or PBMCs provided the cDNA or gDNA that served as material.

Authors' processing steps: Scientists estimated how many nucleated cells there were by amplifying reference gene primers. Here immunoSEQ multiplex PCR was the method, and the copy in TCRdb shows in-frame clones only, minus some. The DNA gave D and trimming, while V, J and clone size come from that table. The sample consists of roughly 190,000 clones, roughly nine tenths of them appearing once. Germline CDR1 reads SGHNT; CDR2 reads YYREEE (reference sequence). V shed 3 bases and J 1 base; nucleotides not matched to a gene: 6. The CDR3 has 15 residues. The chain recombines TRBV5-4 with TRBJ1-1; TRBD1 matches 7 bases. The specimen sequenced was peripheral blood. This sequence originates from a man aged 30-40 years with acute or convalescent COVID-19. In nucleotides, the CDR3 is TGTGCCAGCAGCTCCAAAGACAGGGCGAACACTGAAGCTTTCTTT. This translates into CASSSKDRANTEAFF. Full variable domain (rest looked up from reference TRBV5-4 and TRBJ1-1): ETGVTQSPTHLIKTRGQQVTLRCSSQSGHNTVSWYQQALGQGPQFIFQYYREEENGRGNFPPRFSGLQFPNYSSELNVNALELDDSALYLCASSSKDRANTEAFFGQGTRLTVV.